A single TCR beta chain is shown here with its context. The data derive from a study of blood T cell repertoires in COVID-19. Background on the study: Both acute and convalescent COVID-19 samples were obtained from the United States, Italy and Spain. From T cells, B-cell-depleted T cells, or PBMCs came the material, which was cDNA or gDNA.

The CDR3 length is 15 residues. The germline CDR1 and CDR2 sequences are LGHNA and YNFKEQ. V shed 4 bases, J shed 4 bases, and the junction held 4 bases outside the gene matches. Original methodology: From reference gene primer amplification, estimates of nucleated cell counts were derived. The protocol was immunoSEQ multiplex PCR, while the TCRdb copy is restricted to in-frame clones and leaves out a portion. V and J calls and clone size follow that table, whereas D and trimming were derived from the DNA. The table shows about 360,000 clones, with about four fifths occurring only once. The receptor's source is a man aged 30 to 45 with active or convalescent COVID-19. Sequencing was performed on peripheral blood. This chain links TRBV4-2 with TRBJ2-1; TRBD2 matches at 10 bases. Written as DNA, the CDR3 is TGTGCCAGCAGCCCAGCGGGAGGGACGTACAATGAGCAGTTCTTC. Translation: CASSPAGGTYNEQFF.